One and the same sample provided the 8 T cell receptor beta chains below, sequenced in a study of T cell repertoires in cytomegalovirus infection. TCRdb recomputed calls from the reads with MiXCR, one row per CDR3 protein. The data show hundreds of thousands of distinct CDR3 sequences, 33% seen once. These receptors lack a known antigen. Sequenced material: cultured PBMCs, taken from culture after CMV antigen stimulation. These receptors came from a human donor in good health (CMV status not recorded). Some clones in this sample may be carry-over from other donors' samples.

The chain employs TRBV6-2 or TRBV6-3 and TRBJ1-5, with D possibly matching TRBD1 (5 bases). The CDR3 covers 12 residues. With 7 bases removed from V and 9 bases from J, the gap between germline ends came to 13 bases. From germline, CDR1 is MNHEY and CDR2 SVGEGT. CDR3 nucleotides: TGTGCCAGCATGGGACCGATAGCGCCCCAGCATTTT. Translated, it gives CASMGPIAPQHF.

This clonotype was detected a few times. This rearrangement joins TRBV9 to TRBJ1-1; D remains unclear. V lost 8 bases, J lost 1 base, and 12 bases lay in between. Germline V lookup: CDR1 SGDLS, CDR2 YYNGEE. The CDR3 loop spans 13 amino acids. CDR3: CASSGWGNTEAFF. Written as DNA, the CDR3 is TGTGCCAGTTCCGGATGGGGGAACACTGAAGCTTTCTTT.

V usage is TRBV5-5 and J usage is TRBJ2-2; D call uncertain. Trimming stripped 5 bases from V and 6 bases from J, with 14 bases between. This CDR3 contains 14 residues. Looked up from germline, CDR1 is SGHKS and CDR2 is YYEKEE (reference sequence). The CDR3 region has the DNA TGTGCCAGCAGGGGTGTTACAGCGTCCGGGGAGCTGTTTTTT. Its protein is CASRGVTASGELFF.

The CDR3 bases are TGTGCCAGCAACAGGGGCGAGCGACACACCATATATTTT. Translating it yields CASNRGERHTIYF. The chain uses TRBV6-1 and TRBJ1-3; 7 nucleotides match TRBD1. CDR1 and CDR2 (germline): MNHNS, SASEGT. With V trimmed by 7 bases and J by 8 bases, 8 bases remained unmatched. This CDR3 contains 13 residues.

This sequence joins TRBV27 and TRBJ2-3; no clear D gene. The length of the CDR3 is 16 residues. The V gene's germline CDR1 is MNHEY and CDR2 SMNVEV (reference sequence). The ends were cut back, 4 bases at V and 1 base at J, with 15 bases in the middle. Here the CDR3 reads CASSSVTGLGTDTQYF. Here the CDR3 DNA reads TGTGCCAGCAGTTCGGTTACGGGTCTGGGCACAGATACGCAGTATTTT.

V usage is TRBV5-6 and J usage is TRBJ1-5; 10 bases are a match to TRBD1. There are 19 residues in the CDR3. Trimming cost V 1 base and J 3 bases; bases outside gene matches: 13. Germline assignment: CDR1 SGHDT and CDR2 YYEEEE. The CDR3 sequence is CASSLLGQGFWTNNQPQHF. The CDR3 coding sequence is TGTGCCAGCAGCTTGTTGGGACAGGGGTTTTGGACAAACAATCAGCCCCAGCATTTT.

The V call is TRBV4-1, the J call TRBJ1-2, with D possibly TRBD1 on 6 matching bases. CDR1 and CDR2 (germline): MGHRA, YSYEKL. Trimming left V 6 bases short and J 7 bases short, with 18 bases between. The CDR3 is 14 residues long. CDR3 bases: TGCGCCAGCAGTTCCCTTCTACAGGGAGGTGGCTACACCTTC. Its protein product is CASSSLLQGGGYTF.

This clonotype was seen a handful of times. CDR3 residues: CASSYYFGTSGFTYEQYF. CDR3 in DNA: TGTGCCAGCAGTTACTACTTCGGGACTAGCGGGTTCACCTACGAGCAGTACTTC. The rearrangement links TRBV6-2 or TRBV6-3 to TRBJ2-7; 12 nucleotides align to TRBD2. The CDR3 runs to 18 residues. Per germline, CDR1 MNHEY and CDR2 SVGEGT. The junction had 9 bases not matched to a gene; V was cut back by 1 base and J by 2 bases.